A selection of T cell receptor beta chains follows, all from one sample in a study of cytomegalovirus exposure and HLA in healthy donors. Data came from immunoSEQ multiplex PCR; TCRdb stores just in-frame clones and leaves some out. The table lists approximately 150,000 clones, more than 70% of them singletons. Sequencing used PBMCs. These receptors were collected from a man aged 18 to 30 in good health and CMV-seropositive. Both conserved end residues are part of each CDR3. The D gene is left open where the match is weak. Rows may omit the clone size; those that give it use once, few, many or a size class.

v_gene	abundance	len	d_gene	j_gene	CDR3nt	CDR3aa
TRBV5-1	-	17	TRBD2	TRBJ2-1	TGCGCCAGCAGCGCGGTCGCTCGGACTAGCGGAGATAATGAGCAGTTCTTC	CASSAVARTSGDNEQFF
TRBV5-5	-	14	-	TRBJ2-7	TGTGCCAGCAGCTACAGGGTGCCCTACTACGAGCAGTACTTC	CASSYRVPYYEQYF
TRBV2	-	12	-	TRBJ2-3	TGTGCCAGCAGAGGGAGTTTTCTGAGTACGTATTTT	CASRGSFLSTYF
TRBV30	-	19	TRBD2	TRBJ2-3	TGTGCCTGGAATCTTAGAGGACTAGCGGGGGATTATACCACAGATACGCAGTATTTT	CAWNLRGLAGDYTTDTQYF
TRBV2	once	14	-	TRBJ2-2	TGTGCCAGCAGTTACCACTTGGCGGACGGGGAGCTGTTTTTT	CASSYHLADGELFF
TRBV19	many	13	-	TRBJ2-7	TGTGCCAGTAGTATTTTCCCGGAGGACGAGCAGTACTTC	CASSIFPEDEQYF
TRBV28	-	20	TRBD2	TRBJ2-4	TGTGCCAGCAGTCCGAACCCGGGACTAGCGGGAGTTTTCGGCAAAAACATTCAGTACTTC	CASSPNPGLAGVFGKNIQYF
TRBV5-1	-	14	-	TRBJ2-7	TGCGCCAGCAGCCCCGGGACACTAGGCTACGAGCAGTACTTC	CASSPGTLGYEQYF
TRBV28	-	15	TRBD2	TRBJ2-7	TGTGCCAGCACCATTGGACTAGCGGGGACCTACGAGCAGTACTTC	CASTIGLAGTYEQYF
TRBV28	-	19	TRBD2	TRBJ2-3	TGTGCCAGCAGTTTAGGAGCGGGAGGGCTATCAATTACCACAGATACGCAGTATTTT	CASSLGAGGLSITTDTQYF
TRBV6-1	-	15	-	TRBJ1-5	TGTGCCAGCAGTGAATCTGGCAATAGCAATCAGCCCCAGCATTTT	CASSESGNSNQPQHF
TRBV7-9	-	15	-	TRBJ2-1	TGTGCCAGCACCCCACGCGACTACCCCTACAATGAGCAGTTCTTC	CASTPRDYPYNEQFF
TRBV30	-	15	-	TRBJ2-6	TGTGCCTGGAGTGTATTTGAGACTGGGGCCAACGTCCTGACTTTC	CAWSVFETGANVLTF
TRBV19	-	13	-	TRBJ1-5	TGTGCCAGTAGTAATACAGGGAATCAGCCCCAGCATTTT	CASSNTGNQPQHF
TRBV2	once	12	-	TRBJ2-1	TGTGCCAGCCAGGGAGGTTCCAATGAGCAGTTCTTC	CASQGGSNEQFF
TRBV19	-	18	TRBD2	TRBJ2-2	TGTGCCAGTAGTATTGGCCTAGCGGGGTGGTTAAACACCGGGGAGCTGTTTTTT	CASSIGLAGWLNTGELFF
TRBV6-5	-	14	-	TRBJ2-2	TGTGCCAGCAAGGGGTCACTAAACACCGGGGAGCTGTTTTTT	CASKGSLNTGELFF
TRBV28	-	13	-	TRBJ1-1	TGTGCCAGCAGTTTCGACGGCCCGGGGGAAACTTTCTTT	CASSFDGPGETFF
TRBV28	-	17	TRBD1	TRBJ1-1	TGTGCCAGCAGTTTTATACAGTGGCAGGGGGGTAGAACTGAAGCTTTCTTT	CASSFIQWQGGRTEAFF
TRBV27	few	13	-	TRBJ2-1	TGTGCCAGCAGTTTGACAGGAGACAATGAGCAGTTCTTC	CASSLTGDNEQFF
TRBV1	-	17	-	TRBJ2-7	TGCACCAGCAGCCAACACCCGGGTTGCCCAGTGGACTACGAGCAGTACTTC	CTSSQHPGCPVDYEQYF
TRBV6-1	-	13	-	TRBJ2-7	TGTGCCAGCAGTGACCCCGGTGCCTACGAGCAGTACTTC	CASSDPGAYEQYF
TRBV25-1	-	18	TRBD2	TRBJ2-1	TGTGCCAGCAGTGATTTCCGGGCGGGAGGGCTTGGCTACAATGAGCAGTTCTTC	CASSDFRAGGLGYNEQFF
TRBV29-1	-	11	-	TRBJ1-5	TGCAGCGTTGGGGAGAGACAGCCCCAGCATTTT	CSVGERQPQHF